Listed here are 6 T cell receptor beta chains from one sample, sequenced in a study of T cells in Graves' hyperthyroidism and ophthalmopathy. Researchers took RNA transcripts and amplified the TCR beta CDR3 regions from them. First-round RT-PCR of the TCR CDR3 relied on the HTBI primer set. MiXCR, run by TCRdb on the multiplex PCR reads, gives a single entry per CDR3 protein. The sample holds about 640,000 distinct CDR3 sequences, less than 25% seen once. The sequenced material came from blood. The receptors were gathered from a man younger than 45 with Graves' ophthalmopathy.

This clonotype appeared many times. The V and J genes are TRBV20-1 and TRBJ2-1; D is unresolved. The CDR3 has 14 residues. Trimming removed 1 base from V and 9 bases from J, with 16 bases in between. From germline, CDR1 is DFQATT and CDR2 SNEGSKA (reference sequence). CDR3 sequence reads: CSARVGPNDGEQFF. In nucleotides, the CDR3 is TGCAGTGCTAGAGTCGGCCCCAACGACGGTGAGCAGTTCTTC.

There are a few counts of this clonotype. The V gene is TRBV19, the J gene TRBJ2-3, with a weak D call TRBD1 (6 bases). Between the trimmed V and J ends, which lost 6 bases and 0 bases, there was a span of 16 bases. Germline V gene data show CDR1 as LNHDA and CDR2 as SQIVND (reference sequence). The CDR3 length is 16 residues. The CDR3, as DNA: TGTGCCAGTAGCTATTCGGGACAAAAAAGCACAGATACGCAGTATTTT. Amino acids: CASSYSGQKSTDTQYF.

This clonotype was found a few times. This chain connects TRBV12-3 or TRBV12-4 to TRBJ1-3, with D perhaps matching TRBD1 (5 bases). V was clipped by 6 bases and J by 0 bases, with 18 bases between them. The CDR3 contains 17 residues. CDR3 coding DNA: TGTGCCAGCAGCACGGGGAGGGGAGTGTACTCTGGAAACACCATATATTTT. This encodes CASSTGRGVYSGNTIYF.

This chain uses TRBV11-2 with TRBJ1-3; 8 nucleotides align to TRBD1. Germline V gene lookup returns CDR1 SGHAT and CDR2 FQNNGV. The CDR3 totals 17 residues. V lost 2 bases, J lost 4 bases, and 10 bases stayed unmatched. CDR3 DNA: TGTGCCAGCAGCTTACCCCAAGGACAGGGTGACGGAAACACCATATATTTT. Encoded protein: CASSLPQGQGDGNTIYF. Full variable domain (missing parts from reference TRBV11-2 and TRBJ1-3): EAGVAQSPRYKIIEKRQSVAFWCNPISGHATLYWYQQILGQGPKLLIQFQNNGVVDDSQLPKDRFSAERLKGVDSTLKIQPAKLEDSAVYLCASSLPQGQGDGNTIYFGEGSWLTVV.

This clonotype was seen many times. The chain is built from TRBV2 and TRBJ2-7; D gene uncertain. Germline CDR1 is SNHLY and CDR2 is FYNNEI. V was cut by 5 bases and J by 0 bases, with 8 bases left in between. This CDR3 is built from 13 residues. As DNA, the CDR3 is TGTGCCAGCAGTTCTAGTACCTCCTACGAGCAGTACTTC. It codes for CASSSSTSYEQYF.

This clonotype was seen a handful of times. CDR3 sequence (DNA): TGCAGCGTTGTGGCAGTCCCAAAGGAGGGCTACACCTTC. Amino acid sequence: CSVVAVPKEGYTF. The J gene is TRBJ1-2, the V gene TRBV29-1; D is unresolved. The CDR3 runs to 13 residues. CDR1 and CDR2 from the germline V gene are SQVTM and ANQGSEA. The V end lost 4 bases, the J end lost 8 bases, and 17 bases lay between the germline ends.